The 31 T cell receptor beta chains below come from one sample, sequenced in a study of T cells in Graves' hyperthyroidism and ophthalmopathy. RNA transcripts yielded amplified TCR beta CDR3 regions. Initially, a first-round RT-PCR of the TCR CDR3 employed the HTBI primer set. TCRdb re-derived calls from the multiplex PCR reads in MiXCR, one entry per CDR3 protein. The sample includes around 250,000 distinct CDR3 sequences, just over 14% of them seen just once. Input material: blood. These receptors came from a middle-aged woman with Graves' hyperthyroidism that later progressed to Graves' ophthalmopathy.

At least ten counts were recorded for this clonotype. V and J are TRBV11-2 and TRBJ2-1; a weak D match, TRBD2 (6 bases). Per germline, CDR1 SGHAT and CDR2 FQNNGV. The V and J ends lost 1 base and 3 bases respectively, with 10 bases between them. The CDR3 runs 15 residues. CDR3 nucleotides: TGTGCCAGCAGCTTAGGCCGCGGGATCTACAATGAGCAGTTCTTC. This codes for CASSLGRGIYNEQFF.

Worth noting for this clonotype: Likely a read error: the CDR3 ends without its conserved phenylalanine or tryptophan. This sequence joins TRBV20-1 and TRBJ2-2; TRBD2 matches at 9 bases. V dropped 6 bases and J dropped 4; count of bases not matched to a gene: 21. Germline V CDR1 and CDR2: DFQATT, SNEGSKA (reference sequence). This CDR3 spans 19 amino acids. CDR3 protein: CSATGIIAGESGGTGELFL. The CDR3 DNA reads TGCAGTGCCACCGGAATAATAGCGGGAGAGAGCGGGGGCACCGGGGAGCTGTTTCTT.

This clonotype has a count of ten or more. The chain couples TRBV18 to TRBJ1-3; no clear D gene. V shed 0 bases and J shed 1 base, with 13 bases lying between them. In germline, CDR1 is KGHSH, CDR2 LQKENI. The CDR3 loop spans 17 amino acids. In DNA, the CDR3 is TGTGCCAGCTCACCACCGGCCATTAATCCTTCTGGAAACACCATATATTTT. Residues: CASSPPAINPSGNTIYF.

This clonotype was counted ten times or more. The rearrangement joins TRBV12-3 or TRBV12-4 to TRBJ1-5; 7 positions agree with TRBD1. The V segment lost 4 bases and the J segment 15 bases; nucleotides outside the gene matches: 12. This CDR3 region has 13 residues. The CDR3 nucleotides read TGTGCCAGCAGTTCGGACAGGCGTCGCACTATGCATTTT. Amino acid sequence: CASSSDRRRTMHF.

This clonotype was picked up many times. At one boundary the junction diverges from the germline segment, which might be a read error. The rearrangement joins TRBV5-1 to TRBJ2-7, with D unresolved. In germline, CDR1 is SGHRS, CDR2 YFSETQ. The CDR3 runs 11 residues. CDR3 amino acids: CASSSSYEQYF. The CDR3 nucleotides read TGTGCCAGCAGCTCTAGTTACGAGCAGTACTTC.

The chain is built from TRBV9 and TRBJ2-1; 7 bases map to TRBD1. This CDR3 comprises 15 residues. Germline CDR1 reads SGDLS; CDR2 reads YYNGEE. Trimming at V came to 2 bases and at J to 7 bases, leaving 9 bases not matched to a gene. CDR3 in DNA: TGTGCCAGCAGCGTTGTTAAAGGGGGCACGAATGAGCAGTTCTTC. It yields the protein CASSVVKGGTNEQFF. The full variable domain, rest sourced from reference TRBV9 and TRBJ2-1, is DSGVTQTPKHLITATGQRVTLRCSPRSGDLSVYWYQQSLDQGLQFLIQYYNGEERAKGNILERFSAQQFPDLHSELNLSSLELGDSALYFCASSVVKGGTNEQFFGPGTRLTVL.

The chain combines TRBV4-1 with TRBJ2-1; maybe TRBD2 (6 bases). Trimming stripped 6 bases from V and 5 bases from J, with 17 bases between. This CDR3 has 15 amino acids. Germline CDR1 and CDR2: MGHRA and YSYEKL. This CDR3 is CASRPLSGVHNEQFF. The CDR3 nucleotides are TGCGCCAGCAGGCCGCTGTCGGGAGTACACAATGAGCAGTTCTTC.

V usage is TRBV6-6 and J usage is TRBJ2-1; 7 nucleotides match TRBD1. The CDR3 is made up of 15 amino acids. CDR1 and CDR2 from the germline V gene are MNHNY and SVGAGI (reference sequence). J lost 7 bases, V lost 2 bases, and 8 bases had no gene match. The CDR3 nucleotides are TGTGCCAGCAGTTACCCGGGACAGTTCCAAAATGAGCAGTTCTTC. Residues: CASSYPGQFQNEQFF.

This clonotype was counted ten times or more. The rearrangement uses TRBV11-2 and TRBJ2-5; either TRBD1 or TRBD2 may fit D (5 bases each). The V gene's germline CDR1 is SGHAT and CDR2 FQNNGV. The ends were cut back, 4 bases at V and 1 base at J, with 16 bases in the middle. The CDR3 loop spans 16 amino acids. The DNA of the CDR3 is TGTGCCAGCAGCTCCAACGTGGGGACGGGCCAAGAGACCCAGTACTTC. It encodes CASSSNVGTGQETQYF.

This clonotype was observed at least ten times. The V call is TRBV2, the J call TRBJ2-3, with D unresolved. The V end lost 8 bases, the J end lost 0 bases, and 12 bases lay between the germline ends. This CDR3 comprises 14 residues. Germline V gene lookup returns CDR1 SNHLY and CDR2 FYNNEI. For the CDR3, the DNA is TGTGCCAGCCTGCTCCTCTTTAGCACAGATACGCAGTATTTT. It yields the protein CASLLLFSTDTQYF.

This clonotype was counted ten times or more. The gene calls are TRBV27 and TRBJ1-2, with 11 bases fitting TRBD1. The CDR3 contains 18 residues. Germline assignment: CDR1 MNHEY and CDR2 SMNVEV (reference sequence). With V trimmed by 3 bases and J by 0 bases, 9 bases remained unmatched. The CDR3 sequence: CASSFSRTGGAANYGYTF. CDR3 coding DNA: TGTGCCAGCAGTTTCTCCCGGACAGGGGGCGCAGCTAACTATGGCTACACCTTC.

This clonotype was counted ten times or more. V is TRBV28 and J is TRBJ2-7; the D is unclear. Germline V gene data show CDR1 as MDHEN and CDR2 as SYDVKM. This CDR3 is 14 amino acids long. V shed 5 bases and J shed 2 bases, with 13 bases lying between them. CDR3 loop: CASSIPENTYEQYF. The DNA of the CDR3 is TGTGCCAGCAGTATACCAGAGAATACCTACGAGCAGTACTTC.

This chain connects TRBV19 to TRBJ2-4; either TRBD1 or TRBD2 may fit D (6 bases each). Germline CDR1 is LNHDA and CDR2 is SQIVND (reference sequence). V was trimmed by 4 bases and J by 3 bases, leaving 16 bases between them. This CDR3 has 16 amino acids. The CDR3 here is CASSTLGGLGKNIQYF. The CDR3 DNA sequence: TGTGCCAGTAGTACCCTTGGGGGGCTAGGCAAAAACATTCAGTACTTC.

This clonotype was observed a handful of times. The V call is TRBV19, the J call TRBJ1-2, with D possibly being TRBD1 (5 bases). This CDR3 comprises 13 residues. The germline gives CDR1 LNHDA, CDR2 SQIVND (reference sequence). The germline V and J ends were trimmed by 9 bases and 8 bases, with 19 bases remaining between them. The CDR3 DNA sequence: TGTGCCAGCGGATGGACCCCTGGGGGAGGCTACACCTTC. It is translated as CASGWTPGGGYTF.

A remark on this clonotype: Given a much more abundant clone one base away, this may be a read error. The J gene is TRBJ1-6, the V gene TRBV27, with D unresolved. This CDR3 spans 13 amino acids. Germline CDR1 is MNHEY and CDR2 is SMNVEV (reference sequence). V lost 11 bases and J lost 9, with 17 bases in between. The CDR3 sequence: CASRWGLGSPLHF. CDR3 sequence (DNA): TGTGCCTCACGCTGGGGTCTAGGTTCACCCCTCCACTTT.

The sample holds many counts of this clonotype. The chain is built from TRBV3-1 and TRBJ2-5; perhaps TRBD2 as D (5 bases). The CDR3 extends over 15 amino acids. Germline V CDR1 and CDR2: LGHDT, YNNKEL (reference sequence). Deletions cut 0 bases from V and 1 base from J, with 9 bases between. This CDR3 is CASSQDSDSQETQYF. In nucleotides, the CDR3 is TGTGCCAGCAGCCAAGATTCGGACTCCCAAGAGACCCAGTACTTC.

This clonotype was seen many times. The rearrangement links TRBV5-6 to TRBJ2-1; 8 bases map to TRBD2. Germline values: CDR1 SGHDT, CDR2 YYEEEE. V trimming: 0 bases; J trimming: 9 bases; junction bases outside the gene matches: 8. The CDR3 runs to 15 residues. CDR3 DNA: TGTGCCAGCAGCTTGGCCGGGGGAGCGGGAGCTGAGCAGTTCTTC. It encodes CASSLAGGAGAEQFF.

The table lists this clonotype with many counts. CDR3 bases: TGCAGTGCTGGGGGGTCAGGGGCTTTGGCGGATGGCTACACCTTC. Encoded protein: CSAGGSGALADGYTF. The chain couples TRBV20-1 to TRBJ1-2; a possible D gene is TRBD1 (6 bases). The germline V and J ends were trimmed by 5 bases and 6 bases, with 22 bases remaining between them. CDR1 and CDR2 (germline): DFQATT, SNEGSKA (reference sequence). CDR3 length: 15 residues.

This clonotype has a count of ten or more. The chain recombines TRBV30 with TRBJ1-6, with D perhaps matching TRBD1 (5 bases). V was shortened by 1 base and J by 6 bases, with 7 bases between the two germline ends. This CDR3 has 13 amino acids. Per the germline V gene, CDR1 is GTSNPN and CDR2 is SVGIG (reference sequence). CDR3 in amino acids: CAWSAQGNSPLHF. The DNA of the CDR3 is TGTGCCTGGAGTGCTCAGGGTAATTCACCCCTCCACTTT.

On this clonotype: This could be a read error, since a much larger clone is one nucleotide away. The chain carries TRBV2 and TRBJ1-1; 7 bases match TRBD1. The CDR3 extends over 11 amino acids. Germline CDR1 SNHLY, CDR2 FYNNEI. DNA for the CDR3: TGTGCATTCAGGGGGGGTACTGAAGCTCTCTTT. Protein sequence: CAFRGGTEALF.

The sample holds many counts of this clonotype. A much larger clone sits a single nucleotide away, making a read error possible. This sequence joins TRBV2 and TRBJ1-6; D is ambiguous. The CDR3 runs to 14 residues. CDR1 and CDR2 from the germline V gene are SNHLY and FYNNEI. CDR3 region: CASSTLSYNPPLHF. CDR3 nucleotide sequence: TGTGCCAGCAGTACCCTCTCCTATAATCCACCCCTCCACTTT.

At least ten counts were recorded for this clonotype. This chain uses TRBV30 with TRBJ2-3; D possibly uses TRBD1 or TRBD2 (5 bases each). Trimming stripped 2 bases from V and 5 bases from J, with 11 bases between. Germline CDR1 is GTSNPN and CDR2 is SVGIG (reference sequence). The CDR3 covers 13 residues. The CDR3 reads CAWSLGRRDTQYF. Written as DNA, the CDR3 is TGTGCCTGGAGTTTGGGACGGCGAGATACGCAGTATTTT. The full variable domain, its missing parts supplied by reference TRBV30 and TRBJ2-3, is SQTIHQWPATLVQPVGSPLSLECTVEGTSNPNLYWYRQAAGRGLQLLFYSVGIGQISSEVPQNLSASRPQDRQFILSSKKLLLSDSGFYLCAWSLGRRDTQYFGPGTRLTVL.

This clonotype was seen at least ten times. The V and J genes are TRBV18 and TRBJ2-7, with a tentative D call TRBD1 (6 bases). Germline V lookup: CDR1 KGHSH, CDR2 LQKENI. Between the trimmed V and J ends, which lost 5 bases and 2 bases, there was a span of 10 bases. This CDR3 has 13 residues. This chain's CDR3 is CASSSGQTYEQYF. In nucleotides, the CDR3 is TGTGCCAGCTCATCTGGACAGACCTACGAGCAGTACTTC.

This clonotype has ten or more counts. V is TRBV7-9 and J is TRBJ1-6; D gene uncertain. Trimming left V 9 bases short and J 9 bases short, with 21 bases between. The length of the CDR3 is 15 residues. In germline, CDR1 is SEHNR, CDR2 FQNEAQ (reference sequence). The CDR3 protein is CARDSENLPGSPLHF. DNA for the CDR3: TGTGCCAGGGATAGCGAGAACCTACCCGGTTCACCCCTCCACTTT.

This clonotype was recorded many times. This sequence joins TRBV6-1 and TRBJ2-4; the match to TRBD1 covers 7 bases. The CDR3 loop spans 11 amino acids. Germline values: CDR1 MNHNS, CDR2 SASEGT. Germline trimming cut 10 bases from V and 6 bases from J; bases unmatched to any gene: 3. CDR3 DNA sequence: TGTGCCACCGGGGACAGAAACATTCAGTACTTC. It is translated as CATGDRNIQYF.

This clonotype has a count of ten or more. The chain employs TRBV28 and TRBJ1-2, with TRBD1 matching over 7 bases. Germline V gene data show CDR1 as MDHEN and CDR2 as SYDVKM. V shed 8 bases and J 5 bases; nucleotides not matched to a gene: 5. The CDR3 contains 12 residues. The CDR3 spells CASGPGQYGYTF. The DNA for the CDR3 is TGTGCCAGCGGCCCGGGACAGTATGGCTACACCTTC.

This clonotype was detected ten times or more. The chain has TRBV4-2 and TRBJ1-5; 7 positions match TRBD1. Germline V gene sequence: CDR1 LGHNA, CDR2 YNFKEQ. CDR3 length: 13 amino acids. J gave up 9 bases and V 0 bases, and 2 bases lay outside the gene matches. CDR3 nucleotide sequence: TGTGCCAGCAGCCAAGACAGGGGGATGCCCCAGCATTTT. It specifies CASSQDRGMPQHF.

This clonotype was counted many times. The chain is built from TRBV19 and TRBJ2-2; D is perhaps TRBD2 (6 bases). With 3 bases removed from V and 4 bases from J, the gap between germline ends came to 15 bases. CDR1 is LNHDA, CDR2 SQIVND, per germline (reference sequence). The CDR3 spans 16 residues. CDR3 sequence (DNA): TGTGCCAGTAGTATGGTTCCCGGGAGTAGCACCGGGGAGCTGTTTTTT. Amino acids: CASSMVPGSSTGELFF.

Comments on this clonotype: The junction shows a germline mismatch at one end, possibly a read error. The V and J genes are TRBV20-1 and TRBJ2-7; maybe TRBD1 (5 bases). The germline V gene encodes CDR1 DFQATT and CDR2 SNEGSKA (reference sequence). CDR3 length: 16 residues. As DNA, the CDR3 is TGCAGTGCCGATCGGTTCACAGGATTTATACCCTACGAGCGGTACTTC. Amino acids: CSADRFTGFIPYERYF.

With regard to this clonotype: A single base separates this from a much larger clone, so it may be a read error. The chain joins TRBV6-1 to TRBJ1-5, with 10 bases fitting TRBD1. The germline V gene encodes CDR1 MNHNS and CDR2 SASEGT. The CDR3 sequence is 13 residues long. V gave up 7 bases and J gave up 5 bases; unmatched junction bases: 2. CDR3 coding DNA: TGTGCCAGCACCGGACAGGGGGATCAGCCCCAGCATTTT. As protein: CASTGQGDQPQHF.

This clonotype was seen a few times. The CDR3 sequence is CASSQGRSARYNEQFF. The CDR3 region has the DNA TGCGCCAGCAGCCAAGGTAGATCTGCGAGATACAATGAGCAGTTCTTC. The chain couples TRBV4-1 to TRBJ2-1; unclear D gene. In germline, CDR1 is MGHRA, CDR2 YSYEKL. Between the trimmed V and J ends, which lost 1 base and 4 bases, there was a span of 14 bases. There are 16 residues in the CDR3.